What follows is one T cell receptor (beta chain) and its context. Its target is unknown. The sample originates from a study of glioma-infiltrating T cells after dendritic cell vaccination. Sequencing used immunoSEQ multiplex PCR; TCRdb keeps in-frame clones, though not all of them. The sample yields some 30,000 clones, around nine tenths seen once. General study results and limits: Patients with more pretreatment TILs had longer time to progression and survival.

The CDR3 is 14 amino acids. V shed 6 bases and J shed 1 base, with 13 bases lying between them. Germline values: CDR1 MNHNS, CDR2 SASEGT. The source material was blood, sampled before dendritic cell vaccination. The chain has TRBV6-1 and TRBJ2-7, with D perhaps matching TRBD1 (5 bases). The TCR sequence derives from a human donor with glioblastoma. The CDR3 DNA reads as TGTGCCAGCAGCACTTTCCAGGGATCCTACGAGCAGTACTTC. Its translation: CASSTFQGSYEQYF.